One sample yielded the 20 T cell receptor beta chains listed below, sequenced in a study of long-term antiretroviral therapy in people with HIV. A v3.0 immunoSEQ assay was performed at survey level. The protocol was immunoSEQ multiplex PCR, while the TCRdb copy is restricted to in-frame clones and leaves out a portion. The sample has thousands of clones, around 89% seen once. The sample consisted of unsorted PBMCs, taken 1.3 years after starting antiretroviral therapy. The receptors were sampled from a woman aged 45-65 years with HIV.

This sequence joins TRBV18 and TRBJ1-5, with unresolved D. Trimming pared 3 bases from V and 3 bases from J, leaving 18 bases between. The CDR3 has 17 amino acids. Germline lookup yields CDR1 KGHSH and CDR2 LQKENI. The CDR3 bases are TGTGCCAGCTCACCCCCCGGGGATCGGCCCTTCAATCAGCCCCAGCATTTT. It translates to CASSPPGDRPFNQPQHF.

The chain carries TRBV6-1 and TRBJ2-2; D remains unclear. Germline loops: CDR1 MNHNS, CDR2 SASEGT. V lost 7 bases, J lost 0 bases, and 12 bases lay in between. The CDR3 sequence is 15 residues long. The DNA of the CDR3 is TGTGCCAGCAAGGCGCTACAGACGAACACCGGGGAGCTGTTTTTT. It yields the protein CASKALQTNTGELFF.

The CDR3 DNA follows: TGTGCCTGGAGCCAGGGGAGCAATCAGCCCCAGCATTTT. Translated, it gives CAWSQGSNQPQHF. This chain joins TRBV30 and TRBJ1-5; D may be TRBD1 (6 bases). CDR3 size: 13 residues. Between the trimmed V and J ends, which lost 3 bases and 1 base, there was a span of 7 bases. Germline lookup yields CDR1 GTSNPN and CDR2 SVGIG (reference sequence).

This clone was seen a handful of times. This sequence joins TRBV2 and TRBJ1-6, with D possibly being TRBD1 (6 bases). V gave up 7 bases and J gave up 8 bases, with 15 bases separating them. CDR1 is SNHLY, CDR2 FYNNEI, per germline. CDR3 length: 14 amino acids. For the CDR3, the DNA is TGTGCCAGCACTGGGACACCTTCCTATTCACCCCTCCACTTT. Its protein is CASTGTPSYSPLHF.

The genes are TRBV11-3 and TRBJ2-7, with D maybe TRBD1 (5 bases). Trimming removed 1 base from V and 3 bases from J, with 16 bases in between. Germline V CDR1 and CDR2: SGHNT, YENEEA. CDR3 length equals 16 residues. This CDR3 reads CASSLGDGWQGYEQYF. The CDR3, as DNA: TGTGCCAGCAGCTTAGGAGACGGGTGGCAGGGCTACGAGCAGTACTTC.

The chain recombines TRBV5-1 with TRBJ2-5; D not certain. The germline V gene encodes CDR1 SGHRS and CDR2 YFSETQ. This CDR3 contains 14 residues. V lost 1 base and J 3 bases, leaving 10 bases between the germline ends. CDR3 nucleotides: TGCGCCAGCAGCTTGCTCGCGGCCGAAGAGACCCAGTACTTC. The encoded protein is CASSLLAAEETQYF.

The sample holds a few counts of this clone. No conserved phenylalanine or tryptophan ends this CDR3, so it is likely a read error. It is unclear where the CDR3 begins or ends on the DNA, so no DNA is shown, and the CDR3 is as TCRdb lists it. This chain links TRBV21-1 with TRBJ1-2. TRBV21-1 is described as a pseudogene. The CDR3 has 9 amino acids, counting both end residues. CDR3 sequence reads: CASSNEKTG.

This chain connects TRBV7-8 to TRBJ2-3; TRBD1 aligns across 7 bases. Germline V CDR1 and CDR2: SGHVS, FQNEAQ. The V segment lost 8 bases and the J segment 3 bases; nucleotides outside the gene matches: 11. The CDR3 length is 15 residues. CDR3 nucleotides: TGTGCCAGCTTTCCCCAGGGGGTAGGGACAGATACGCAGTATTTT. Its translation is CASFPQGVGTDTQYF.

This chain connects TRBV6-6 to TRBJ1-2; 8 nucleotides align to TRBD1. V shed 7 bases, J shed 7 bases, and the junction held 5 bases outside the gene matches. The CDR3 runs 12 residues. Germline CDR1 is MNHNY and CDR2 is SVGAGI (reference sequence). The CDR3 sequence is CASTTGVTGYTF. For the CDR3, the DNA is TGTGCCAGCACGACAGGGGTTACTGGCTACACCTTC.

This rearrangement joins TRBV29-1 to TRBJ2-3; a weak D match, TRBD2 (7 bases). Trimming left V 4 bases short and J 7 bases short, with 24 bases between. From germline, CDR1 is SQVTM and CDR2 ANQGSEA. This CDR3 is 16 amino acids long. CDR3 sequence (DNA): TGCAGCGTTGCGGCTGTTAAGGGGGGGTTTGACAATACGCAGTATTTT. Protein: CSVAAVKGGFDNTQYF.

The CDR3 bases are TGCAGCGTTGAAGATCACCGCAGGGGGCGAGAGTGCAATCAGCCCCAGCATTTT. Amino acid sequence: CSVEDHRRGRECNQPQHF. The chain employs TRBV29-1 and TRBJ1-5, with 8 bases lining up with TRBD1. Germline loops: CDR1 SQVTM, CDR2 ANQGSEA. With 0 bases clipped from V and 2 bases from J, the junction kept 12 bases outside the gene matches. The CDR3 has 18 amino acids. The variable domain in full, with the rest retrieved from reference TRBV29-1 and TRBJ1-5, is SAVISQKPSRDICQRGTSLTIQCQVDSQVTMMFWYRQQPGQSLTLIATANQGSEATYESGFVIDKFPISRPNLTFSTLTVSNMSPEDSSIYLCSVEDHRRGRECNQPQHFGDGTRLSIL.

This chain connects TRBV10-3 to TRBJ2-3, with D maybe TRBD2 (6 bases). The CDR3 has 15 residues. Trimming shortened V by 1 base and J by 0 bases, and 8 bases separated the two germline ends. Per the germline V gene, CDR1 is ENHRY and CDR2 is SYGVKD. CDR3 residues: CAISEFSGSTDTQYF. The CDR3 DNA reads as TGTGCCATCAGTGAGTTTAGCGGAAGCACAGATACGCAGTATTTT.

V is TRBV2 and J is TRBJ2-3; D perhaps matches TRBD2 (6 bases). This CDR3 contains 17 residues. V lost 6 bases to trimming and J lost 3 bases, with 22 bases between them. CDR1 and CDR2 (germline): SNHLY, FYNNEI. As DNA, the CDR3 is TGTGCCAGCAGCGGGTCGGTAGTGGGGGGTGGAACAGATACGCAGTATTTT. This encodes CASSGSVVGGGTDTQYF. Complete variable domain (other parts from reference TRBV2 and TRBJ2-3): EPEVTQTPSHQVTQMGQEVILRCVPISNHLYFYWYRQILGQKVEFLVSFYNNEISEKSEIFDDQFSVERPDGSNFTLKIRSTKLEDSAMYFCASSGSVVGGGTDTQYFGPGTRLTVL.

This clone was seen a few times. The chain carries TRBV30 and TRBJ1-5, with 7 bases matching TRBD1. J was trimmed by 4 bases and V by 1 base; bases with no gene match: 1. Germline V gene sequence: CDR1 GTSNPN, CDR2 SVGIG (reference sequence). CDR3 length: 13 amino acids. The CDR3 coding sequence is TGTGCCTGGAGTGCACAGGGGAATCAGCCCCAGCATTTT. Translating gives CAWSAQGNQPQHF. Looking up the rest from reference TRBV30 and TRBJ1-5 gives the full variable domain: SQTIHQWPATLVQPVGSPLSLECTVEGTSNPNLYWYRQAAGRGLQLLFYSVGIGQISSEVPQNLSASRPQDRQFILSSKKLLLSDSGFYLCAWSAQGNQPQHFGDGTRLSIL.

The J gene is TRBJ2-2, the V gene TRBV5-1, with 8 nucleotides matching TRBD2. The CDR3 consists of 18 residues. The V gene's germline CDR1 is SGHRS and CDR2 YFSETQ. Trimming cost V 0 bases and J 2 bases; bases outside gene matches: 9. CDR3 loop: CASSLVRLAGENTGELFF. The CDR3 nucleotides are TGCGCCAGCAGCTTGGTGAGGCTAGCGGGTGAAAACACCGGGGAGCTGTTTTTT. The entire variable domain, with the rest obtained from reference TRBV5-1 and TRBJ2-2, is as follows: KAGVTQTPRYLIKTRGQQVTLSCSPISGHRSVSWYQQTPGQGLQFLFEYFSETQRNKGNFPGRFSGRQFSNSRSEMNVSTLELGDSALYLCASSLVRLAGENTGELFFGEGSRLTVL.

This clone was seen more than once but under ten times. The genes are TRBV6-1 and TRBJ1-5; D is possibly TRBD1 (6 bases). The germline CDR1 and CDR2 sequences are MNHNS and SASEGT. V shed 8 bases and J shed 5 bases, with 16 bases lying between them. CDR3 length: 14 residues. CDR3 DNA sequence: TGTGCCAGCCGAGGGGGGCGCGGGTATCAGCCCCAGCATTTT. Amino acid sequence: CASRGGRGYQPQHF.

V is TRBV11-2 and J is TRBJ2-7; possibly TRBD1 for D (5 bases). The germline gives CDR1 SGHAT, CDR2 FQNNGV. Trimming left V 1 base short and J 2 bases short, with 12 bases between. The CDR3 covers 15 residues. The CDR3 region is CASSLVQGRTYEQYF. The CDR3 DNA is TGTGCCAGCAGCTTAGTTCAGGGTAGAACCTACGAGCAGTACTTC.

The chain has TRBV5-1 and TRBJ2-5, with D unresolved. V gave up 4 bases and J gave up 3 bases, with 19 bases separating them. Germline V gives CDR1 SGHRS, CDR2 YFSETQ. This CDR3 region has 16 residues. The CDR3 DNA is TGCGCCAGCAGCCCCCGGCCCTCCCTCAGTAAAGAGACCCAGTACTTC. It encodes CASSPRPSLSKETQYF.

J is TRBJ1-2 and V is TRBV6-5; the D gene is possibly TRBD1 (5 bases). Between the trimmed V and J ends, which lost 5 bases and 2 bases, there was a span of 12 bases. Germline CDR1 is MNHEY and CDR2 is SVGAGI. The CDR3 has 14 residues. Written as DNA, the CDR3 is TGTGCCAGCAGTAACACAGGATCAAACTATGGCTACACCTTC. This encodes CASSNTGSNYGYTF.

The table lists this clone with a few counts. This chain connects TRBV5-1 to TRBJ2-7; TRBD2 agrees at 12 bases. The CDR3 runs to 15 residues. V lost 3 bases, J lost 4 bases, and 5 bases stayed unmatched. From germline, CDR1 is SGHRS and CDR2 YFSETQ. CDR3 DNA sequence: TGCGCCAGCAGCTCCGGACTAGCGGGAAGTTACGAGCAGTACTTC. Amino acids: CASSSGLAGSYEQYF. The full variable domain, in which reference TRBV5-1 and TRBJ2-7 provide the parts outside the CDR3, is KAGVTQTPRYLIKTRGQQVTLSCSPISGHRSVSWYQQTPGQGLQFLFEYFSETQRNKGNFPGRFSGRQFSNSRSEMNVSTLELGDSALYLCASSSGLAGSYEQYFGPGTRLTVT.